One sample yielded the 23 T cell receptor beta chains listed below, sequenced in a study of CXCR3-negative and CXCR3-positive naive CD8 T cells. Study-level results: Relative to CXCR3-negative naive cells, CXCR3-positive naive cells had more hydrophobic TRB CDR3s.

Which antigens these TCRs recognize remains unknown. The TRB cDNA libraries were prepared by 5' RACE with UMI labels. TCRdb re-called the 5' RACE reads, yielding one record per CDR3 amino acid sequence without DNA. The sample's table shows under 9,000 distinct CDR3 sequences. Source material: naive CXCR3+ CD8+ T cells from blood. Regarding subset: CD45RO-CCR7+CD27+CD95- naive CD8+ T cells expressing CXCR3 (TNR3+). The receptors were sampled from a human donor in good health. Some clones in this sample may be carry-over from other donors' samples.

The rearrangement uses TRBV5-6 and TRBJ2-7. Germline V gene data show CDR1 as SGHDT and CDR2 as YYEEEE. The CDR3 totals 14 residues. Here the CDR3 reads CASSLGIQAYEQYF.

This chain links TRBV27 with TRBJ1-5; TCRdb reports TRBD1, a call that lacks DNA to check it against. Germline CDR1 and CDR2: MNHEY and SMNVEV (reference sequence). This CDR3 is 15 amino acids long. CDR3 residues: CASGSGTQRSQPQHF.

This clonotype is classed as medium-sized (0.01 to 0.1%) by frequency. The gene calls are TRBV29-1 and TRBJ2-7; TCRdb proposes TRBD2, but this gene call is untestable without DNA. The CDR3 extends over 13 amino acids. The germline CDR1 and CDR2 sequences are SQVTM and ANQGSEA. The CDR3 loop reads CSVARGGSYEQYF.

In terms of frequency, this clonotype is medium-sized. The CDR3 sequence is CASSLTGSYEQYF. The chain is built from TRBV28 and TRBJ2-7; TCRdb names TRBD1, which stays unverified in the absence of DNA. Germline CDR1 reads MDHEN; CDR2 reads SYDVKM. The length of the CDR3 is 13 residues.

This clonotype ranks as medium-sized in terms of frequency. This chain joins TRBV29-1 and TRBJ2-1; TCRdb's D call, TRBD2, is unchecked because there is no DNA. The germline gives CDR1 SQVTM, CDR2 ANQGSEA. This CDR3 contains 11 residues. The CDR3 sequence is CSVGLNNEQFF.

This clonotype is called medium-sized based on its frequency. This chain connects TRBV18 to TRBJ2-7. This CDR3 has 15 amino acids. Germline V gene lookup returns CDR1 KGHSH and CDR2 LQKENI. This chain's CDR3 is CASSLTDRSSYEQYF. The variable domain in full, with the rest retrieved from reference TRBV18 and TRBJ2-7, is NAGVMQNPRHLVRRRGQEARLRCSPMKGHSHVYWYRQLPEEGLKFMVYLQKENIIDESGMPKERFSAEFPKEGPSILRIQQVVRGDSAAYFCASSLTDRSSYEQYFGPGTRLTVT.

Frequency places this clonotype as medium-sized (0.01 to 0.1%). The chain links TRBV7-6 to TRBJ2-1; TCRdb calls TRBD2, which cannot be checked without DNA. This CDR3 region has 16 residues. Germline CDR1 reads SGHVS; CDR2 reads FNYEAQ. The CDR3 spells CASSATSGSSYNEQFF.

This chain connects TRBV12-3 or TRBV12-4 to TRBJ1-4; TCRdb reports TRBD1, a call that lacks DNA to check it against. This CDR3 spans 16 amino acids. This chain's CDR3 is CASSLNVGVLREKLFF.

This clonotype shows up as medium-sized by frequency. This chain connects TRBV20-1 to TRBJ2-7. Germline V CDR1 and CDR2: DFQATT, SNEGSKA (reference sequence). The CDR3 is 14 residues long. The CDR3 loop is CSAREVRSSYEQYF.

This clonotype is labeled medium-sized based on frequency. The chain carries TRBV6-5 and TRBJ2-7; TCRdb's D call of TRBD1 is untestable without DNA. Germline V gene data show CDR1 as MNHEY and CDR2 as SVGAGI. This CDR3 has 13 amino acids. CDR3 in amino acids: CASSSAGIYEQYF.

This clonotype counts as medium-sized by frequency. This chain links TRBV5-6 with TRBJ2-5; TCRdb returns TRBD2, unconfirmable since there is no DNA. The CDR3 consists of 15 residues. Germline lookup yields CDR1 SGHDT and CDR2 YYEEEE. The CDR3 reads CASSLERGGQETQYF.

This clonotype is identified as medium-sized from frequency. The rearrangement uses TRBV5-6 and TRBJ1-1. CDR1 is SGHDT and CDR2 is YYEEEE in the germline V gene. This CDR3 is built from 13 residues. CDR3 protein: CASSLHPNTEAFF.

This chain connects TRBV29-1 to TRBJ1-4; the D call of TRBD1 rests on TCRdb alone, since no DNA is present to check it. The germline V gene encodes CDR1 SQVTM and CDR2 ANQGSEA. CDR3 length: 13 residues. Here the CDR3 reads CSATRGTNEKLFF.

This rearrangement joins TRBV4-1 to TRBJ1-3; TCRdb returns TRBD1, unconfirmable since there is no DNA. The germline V gene encodes CDR1 MGHRA and CDR2 YSYEKL. The CDR3 loop spans 15 amino acids. The CDR3: CASSQGTRAGNTIYF.

This chain links TRBV29-1 with TRBJ1-1. The CDR3 contains 11 residues. Per the germline V gene, CDR1 is SQVTM and CDR2 is ANQGSEA. The CDR3: CSVGGDSEAFF.

The rearrangement links TRBV29-1 to TRBJ2-1; the D call from TCRdb, TRBD2, cannot be confirmed without DNA. The CDR3 is 16 amino acids. Per the germline V gene, CDR1 is SQVTM and CDR2 is ANQGSEA. CDR3 sequence: CSVEDRLAEIYNEQFF.

Its frequency marks this clonotype as medium-sized. This chain links TRBV10-3 with TRBJ2-7; as DNA is missing, the TRBD2 call by TCRdb cannot be tested. CDR1 and CDR2 from the germline V gene are ENHRY and SYGVKD. This CDR3 region has 14 residues. CDR3 in amino acids: CAISESAGPGEQYF.

J is TRBJ1-1 and V is TRBV15; TCRdb's assignment of TRBD1 cannot be checked, as there is no DNA. Germline loops: CDR1 LNHNV, CDR2 YYDKDF (reference sequence). The CDR3 is 14 amino acids. The CDR3 loop reads CATSRGTGNTEAFF.

In terms of frequency, this clonotype is medium-sized. The chain is built from TRBV6-6 and TRBJ2-5; TCRdb gives TRBD1 as the D gene, but with no DNA this cannot be confirmed. This CDR3 has 16 residues. Germline V gene lookup returns CDR1 MNHNY and CDR2 SVGAGI (reference sequence). The CDR3 spells CASSTTAITGGETQYF.

This chain connects TRBV29-1 to TRBJ1-4. The CDR3 contains 13 residues. The germline CDR1 and CDR2 sequences are SQVTM and ANQGSEA. The CDR3: CSVRFATNEKLFF. The whole variable domain, remainder taken from reference TRBV29-1 and TRBJ1-4, is SAVISQKPSRDICQRGTSLTIQCQVDSQVTMMFWYRQQPGQSLTLIATANQGSEATYESGFVIDKFPISRPNLTFSTLTVSNMSPEDSSIYLCSVRFATNEKLFFGSGTQLSVL.

This clonotype ranks as medium-sized in terms of frequency. The V gene is TRBV7-6, the J gene TRBJ2-5. Germline loops: CDR1 SGHVS, CDR2 FNYEAQ. This CDR3 spans 15 amino acids. The CDR3: CASSFEAPRQETQYF.

This clonotype counts as medium-sized by frequency. The rearrangement joins TRBV7-8 to TRBJ2-7; TCRdb's assignment of TRBD1 cannot be checked, as there is no DNA. Germline V lookup: CDR1 SGHVS, CDR2 FQNEAQ. The CDR3 sequence is 13 residues long. The chain's CDR3 is CASTKGGFYEQYF.

Its frequency marks this clonotype as medium-sized. The CDR3 sequence is CASSDPGAVYEQYF. The chain has TRBV7-2 and TRBJ2-7; there is no DNA to check the TCRdb D call of TRBD1. Per germline, CDR1 SGHTA and CDR2 FQGNSA. The CDR3 sequence is 14 residues long.